These T cell receptor beta chains were read from a single sample in a study of blood T cell repertoires in COVID-19. TCRdb's copy holds only in-frame clones and misses some; the assay was immunoSEQ multiplex PCR. This table has roughly 400,000 clones, approximately 91% appearing once. The sequencing sample was made of PBMCs or T cells enriched from blood (not recorded which). The receptor set was obtained from a woman between 18 and 30 years old who had been exposed to COVID-19. CDR3s include the opening cysteine and the closing phenylalanine or tryptophan. Each record gives: J gene, clone size, D gene, V gene, CDR3 DNA, CDR3 protein. A D gene is named only where the DNA matches it firmly. Only some rows state a clone size, as once, few, many or a class for expanded clones.

j_gene: TRBJ1-6
abundance: NA
d_gene: NA
v_gene: TRBV3-1/TRBV3-2
CDR3nt: TGTGCCAGCAGCCAAGGAGGGTATAATTCACCCCTCCACTTT
CDR3aa: CASSQGGYNSPLHF

j_gene: TRBJ1-2
abundance: few
d_gene: TRBD1
v_gene: TRBV27
CDR3nt: TGTGCCAGCAGGCGACAGGGCGGTGGCTACACCTTC
CDR3aa: CASRRQGGGYTF

j_gene: TRBJ2-3
abundance: NA
d_gene: TRBD2
v_gene: TRBV29-1
CDR3nt: TGCAGCTTGACTAGCGGGAGGGGTCTTGGAGATACGCAGTATTTT
CDR3aa: CSLTSGRGLGDTQYF

j_gene: TRBJ2-7
abundance: NA
d_gene: NA
v_gene: TRBV6-5
CDR3nt: TGTGCCAGCAGTCTCCATATCACAGGCTACGAGCAGTACTTC
CDR3aa: CASSLHITGYEQYF

j_gene: TRBJ1-5
abundance: NA
d_gene: NA
v_gene: TRBV6-4
CDR3nt: TGTGCCAGCAGTCTACGGAGCAATCAGCCCCAGCATTTT
CDR3aa: CASSLRSNQPQHF

j_gene: TRBJ1-2
abundance: NA
d_gene: NA
v_gene: TRBV28
CDR3nt: TGTGCCAGCAGCCGCGCCCCTGCCTATGGCTACACCTTC
CDR3aa: CASSRAPAYGYTF

j_gene: TRBJ2-3
abundance: few
d_gene: TRBD1
v_gene: TRBV5-1
CDR3nt: TGCGCCAGCAGCTTGGGACAGGGCTTATTTAATACGCAGTATTTT
CDR3aa: CASSLGQGLFNTQYF

j_gene: TRBJ1-3
abundance: NA
d_gene: TRBD1
v_gene: TRBV11-1
CDR3nt: TGTGCCAGCAGCTCCGGGACAGACGAAAACACCATATATTTT
CDR3aa: CASSSGTDENTIYF

j_gene: TRBJ1-1
abundance: NA
d_gene: NA
v_gene: TRBV11-2
CDR3nt: TGTGCCAGCAGCTTAGTCCCGGGGAACACTGAAGCTTTCTTT
CDR3aa: CASSLVPGNTEAFF

j_gene: TRBJ2-1
abundance: NA
d_gene: TRBD2
v_gene: TRBV19
CDR3nt: TGTGCCAGTTTGGGACTAGCGGGGGGCGGCACAATGTCGGGGCAGTTCTTC
CDR3aa: CASLGLAGGGTMSGQFF

j_gene: TRBJ2-1
abundance: NA
d_gene: NA
v_gene: TRBV11-2
CDR3nt: TGTGCCAGCAGCTACTATGTTGAGCAGTTCTTC
CDR3aa: CASSYYVEQFF

j_gene: TRBJ2-7
abundance: NA
d_gene: NA
v_gene: TRBV7-8
CDR3nt: TGTGCCAGCAGCTTAGGGGGCGTGAGCTCCTACGAGCAGTACTTC
CDR3aa: CASSLGGVSSYEQYF

j_gene: TRBJ1-1
abundance: few
d_gene: TRBD1
v_gene: TRBV11-2
CDR3nt: TGTGCCAGCAGACAACAGGGGCCCCCAATGAACACTGAAGCTTTCTTT
CDR3aa: CASRQQGPPMNTEAFF

j_gene: TRBJ1-2
abundance: NA
d_gene: NA
v_gene: TRBV12-1
CDR3nt: TGTGCCAGCAGCTTTGTAGGGGGAACGGGAGGCTACACCTTC
CDR3aa: CASSFVGGTGGYTF

j_gene: TRBJ2-3
abundance: NA
d_gene: TRBD2
v_gene: TRBV25-1
CDR3nt: TGTGCCAGCAGTCCCTTGGTAGCGGGGGGTCTAGGCACAGATACGCAGTATTTT
CDR3aa: CASSPLVAGGLGTDTQYF

j_gene: TRBJ2-3
abundance: NA
d_gene: TRBD1
v_gene: TRBV5-4
CDR3nt: TGTGCCAGCAGCTTGCTATTCCGGGACAGGGGGACAGATACGCAGTATTTT
CDR3aa: CASSLLFRDRGTDTQYF

j_gene: TRBJ2-3
abundance: NA
d_gene: NA
v_gene: TRBV20-1
CDR3nt: TGCAGTGCTGCCCTATTAGATACGCAGTATTTT
CDR3aa: CSAALLDTQYF

j_gene: TRBJ2-1
abundance: NA
d_gene: TRBD2
v_gene: TRBV28
CDR3nt: TGTGCCAGCAGTTTATTGAGGGACTATAATGAGCAGTTCTTC
CDR3aa: CASSLLRDYNEQFF

j_gene: TRBJ1-2
abundance: once
d_gene: NA
v_gene: TRBV29-1
CDR3nt: TGCAGCGTGACCGGAGATAGCTATGGCTACACCTTC
CDR3aa: CSVTGDSYGYTF

j_gene: TRBJ2-7
abundance: NA
d_gene: NA
v_gene: TRBV3-1/TRBV3-2
CDR3nt: TGTGCCAGCAGCCAAGATGCGAGGGTTCGGCAGTACTTC
CDR3aa: CASSQDARVRQYF

j_gene: TRBJ1-2
abundance: NA
d_gene: NA
v_gene: TRBV7-2
CDR3nt: TGTGCCAGCAGCTTAGGGGCCACCCAGGGCTATGGCTACACCTTC
CDR3aa: CASSLGATQGYGYTF

j_gene: TRBJ2-2
abundance: few
d_gene: TRBD2
v_gene: TRBV5-6
CDR3nt: TGTGCCAGCAGCCTGGCGGGGGTGGCCGCCTGGGGCGGGGAGCTGTTTTTT
CDR3aa: CASSLAGVAAWGGELFF

j_gene: TRBJ2-1
abundance: NA
d_gene: NA
v_gene: TRBV28
CDR3nt: TGTGCCAGCAGTTTAGCTATGCCGGGTCACAATGAGCAGTTCTTC
CDR3aa: CASSLAMPGHNEQFF

j_gene: TRBJ2-1
abundance: NA
d_gene: TRBD2
v_gene: TRBV4-2
CDR3nt: TGTGCCAGCAGCTACCTAGCGGGGGGGCGGGTTGAGCAGTTCTTC
CDR3aa: CASSYLAGGRVEQFF

j_gene: TRBJ1-1
abundance: NA
d_gene: NA
v_gene: TRBV29-1
CDR3nt: TGCAGCGTTGCGAGACAAGAGAACACTGAAGCTTTCTTT
CDR3aa: CSVARQENTEAFF

j_gene: TRBJ2-7
abundance: NA
d_gene: TRBD2
v_gene: TRBV11-2
CDR3nt: TGTGCCAGCAGCTTGTATAGCGGGGGAGGTTCCTACGAGCAGTACTTC
CDR3aa: CASSLYSGGGSYEQYF

j_gene: TRBJ2-1
abundance: NA
d_gene: NA
v_gene: TRBV20-1
CDR3nt: TGCAGTGCCCCGAGCTACAATGAGCAGTTCTTC
CDR3aa: CSAPSYNEQFF

j_gene: TRBJ2-5
abundance: NA
d_gene: TRBD1
v_gene: TRBV4-1
CDR3nt: TGCGCCAGCAGCCATGACAGGGGGCGACAAGAGACCCAGTACTTC
CDR3aa: CASSHDRGRQETQYF

j_gene: TRBJ2-3
abundance: NA
d_gene: NA
v_gene: TRBV5-6
CDR3nt: TGTGCCAGCAGCCTTGGGCCCACAGATACGCAGTATTTT
CDR3aa: CASSLGPTDTQYF

j_gene: TRBJ1-5
abundance: NA
d_gene: TRBD1
v_gene: TRBV2
CDR3nt: TGTGCCAGCAGTGGACAGGGTATAAGCAATCAGCCCCAGCATTTT
CDR3aa: CASSGQGISNQPQHF

j_gene: TRBJ1-1
abundance: NA
d_gene: NA
v_gene: TRBV25-1
CDR3nt: TGTGCCAGCACCCGAGGGGGGGGAGTGAACACTGAAGCTTTCTTT
CDR3aa: CASTRGGGVNTEAFF

j_gene: TRBJ2-1
abundance: NA
d_gene: NA
v_gene: TRBV27
CDR3nt: TGTGCCAGCAGTTTATCACAGGGCTGGAATGAGCAGTTCTTC
CDR3aa: CASSLSQGWNEQFF

j_gene: TRBJ2-2
abundance: NA
d_gene: TRBD2
v_gene: TRBV4-2
CDR3nt: TGTGCCAGCAGCCAAGATCAGCGGGAGTTGGCCGGGGAGCTGTTTTTT
CDR3aa: CASSQDQRELAGELFF

j_gene: TRBJ1-3
abundance: few
d_gene: TRBD1
v_gene: TRBV15
CDR3nt: TGTGCCACCAGCAGGAGGGGGCGAGGTACTGGAAACACCATATATTTT
CDR3aa: CATSRRGRGTGNTIYF

j_gene: TRBJ2-3
abundance: NA
d_gene: TRBD2
v_gene: TRBV4-1
CDR3nt: TGCGCCAGCAGCCAAGAGAGGGCGGGAGGGGAGGATACGCAGTATTTT
CDR3aa: CASSQERAGGEDTQYF

j_gene: TRBJ1-5
abundance: NA
d_gene: NA
v_gene: TRBV11-2
CDR3nt: TGTGCCAGCAGCTTAAATACAGGGTATAGCAATCAGCCCCAGCATTTT
CDR3aa: CASSLNTGYSNQPQHF

j_gene: TRBJ1-2
abundance: once
d_gene: TRBD1
v_gene: TRBV5-8
CDR3nt: TGTGCCAGCAGCTTGACAGGGGGGGGAATCGGCTACACCTTC
CDR3aa: CASSLTGGGIGYTF

j_gene: TRBJ1-2
abundance: NA
d_gene: NA
v_gene: TRBV4-1
CDR3nt: TGCGCCAGCAGCCAAGTCATCCGGGACAAGACTAACTATGGCTACACCTTC
CDR3aa: CASSQVIRDKTNYGYTF

j_gene: TRBJ1-5
abundance: NA
d_gene: TRBD1
v_gene: TRBV2
CDR3nt: TGTGCCAGCAGTCAGGGGGGCAATCAGCCCCAGCATTTT
CDR3aa: CASSQGGNQPQHF

j_gene: TRBJ2-7
abundance: NA
d_gene: NA
v_gene: TRBV30
CDR3nt: TGTGCCTGGAGTGGGACAGAAAGAAACTACGAGCAGTACTTC
CDR3aa: CAWSGTERNYEQYF

j_gene: TRBJ1-5
abundance: NA
d_gene: NA
v_gene: TRBV9
CDR3nt: TGTGCCAGCAGCGTAGACTTTGGCAATCAGCCCCAGCATTTT
CDR3aa: CASSVDFGNQPQHF